These 23 T cell receptor beta chains came from one sample sequenced in a study of T-cell memory formation after mild COVID-19. TCRdb reanalysed the 5' RACE reads using MiXCR and keeps one entry per CDR3 protein. This table has 75,000 to 95,000 distinct CDR3 sequences, more than 13% appearing once. Sequences were obtained from PBMCs or a T cell subset sorted from them (not recorded which). Receptor source: a young man who had mild COVID-19 (a few samples of this study predate the infection). Cell type and time point are not known.

This clonotype came up a few times. The final CDR3 position lacks the conserved phenylalanine or tryptophan, pointing to a likely read error. The chain uses TRBV4-3 and TRBJ1-1; D not certain. This CDR3 has 15 amino acids. CDR1 and CDR2 from the germline V gene are LGHNA and YSLEER. Deletions cut 2 bases from V and 4 bases from J, with 14 bases between. The CDR3 DNA is TGCGCCAGCAGCCAATCCCCGGCCCTGGGCACTGAAGCTTTCCTT. It yields the protein CASSQSPALGTEAFL.

This clonotype came up a few times. V usage is TRBV20-1 and J usage is TRBJ2-5; 8 nucleotides match TRBD1. The V and J ends lost 5 bases and 0 bases, in that order; junction bases with no gene match: 11. Germline assignment: CDR1 DFQATT and CDR2 SNEGSKA (reference sequence). This CDR3 contains 16 residues. This chain's CDR3 is CSAPPSDRVYQETQYF. The CDR3 coding sequence is TGCAGTGCTCCGCCCTCGGACAGGGTTTACCAAGAGACCCAGTACTTC.

This sequence joins TRBV5-5 and TRBJ1-3; possible D gene TRBD1, 5 bases. The germline V and J ends were trimmed by 5 bases and 3 bases, with 15 bases remaining between them. Per the germline V gene, CDR1 is SGHKS and CDR2 is YYEKEE (reference sequence). The CDR3 spans 15 residues. Here the CDR3 reads CASRAGPSSGNTIYF. In DNA form, the CDR3 reads TGTGCCAGCAGGGCGGGGCCCTCGAGTGGAAACACCATATATTTT.

Only a few counts were recorded for this clonotype. The V gene is TRBV4-1, the J gene TRBJ2-1; 12 bases fit TRBD2. V lost 3 bases to trimming and J lost 8 bases; unmatched junction nucleotides: 11. The CDR3 contains 17 residues. The V gene's germline CDR1 is MGHRA and CDR2 YSYEKL. This CDR3 is CASSHGGASGGADEQFF. The CDR3 nucleotides are TGCGCCAGCAGCCACGGTGGGGCTAGCGGGGGGGCCGATGAGCAGTTCTTC.

Many counts were recorded for this clonotype. This rearrangement joins TRBV11-2 to TRBJ2-1, with 9 bases lining up with TRBD1. The CDR3 consists of 16 residues. With V trimmed by 5 bases and J by 6 bases, 11 bases remained unmatched. Germline loops: CDR1 SGHAT, CDR2 FQNNGV. This chain's CDR3 is CASSPGPGTGLNEQFF. The CDR3 DNA sequence: TGTGCCAGCAGCCCAGGCCCCGGGACAGGGCTCAATGAGCAGTTCTTC.

The V and J genes are TRBV7-2 and TRBJ1-1; D is unclear. Germline values: CDR1 SGHTA, CDR2 FQGNSA. V gave up 1 base and J gave up 5 bases, with 20 bases separating them. This CDR3 contains 17 residues. CDR3 loop: CASSLGIRAALGTEAFF. In DNA form, the CDR3 reads TGTGCCAGCAGCTTAGGAATCCGGGCAGCTTTGGGAACTGAAGCTTTCTTT.

The chain is built from TRBV4-1 and TRBJ2-3; possibly TRBD2 for D (5 bases). The germline V gene has CDR1 MGHRA and CDR2 YSYEKL. The CDR3 spans 15 residues. Trimming shortened V by 1 base and J by 1 base, and 9 bases separated the two germline ends. The chain's CDR3 is CASSQGWGGTDTQYF. CDR3 DNA sequence: TGCGCCAGCAGCCAAGGGTGGGGAGGCACAGATACGCAGTATTTT.

V and J are TRBV24-1 and TRBJ2-3; perhaps TRBD1 as D (6 bases). Germline-derived CDR1 and CDR2 are KGHDR and SFDVKD. The CDR3 contains 18 residues. Trimming cost V 4 bases and J 4 bases, with 23 bases left between them. The DNA of the CDR3 is TGTGCCACCAGTGACCAAAAGACAGGTGCGATGAGCCCAGATACGCAGTATTTT. This codes for CATSDQKTGAMSPDTQYF.

J is TRBJ2-5 and V is TRBV20-1; D is possibly TRBD2 (8 bases). CDR1 and CDR2 from the germline V gene are DFQATT and SNEGSKA (reference sequence). There are 14 residues in the CDR3. V lost 6 bases and J 1 base, leaving 15 bases between the germline ends. Written as DNA, the CDR3 is TGCAGTGCCCGGCGGGGGGACAGCCAAGAGACCCAGTACTTC. It translates to CSARRGDSQETQYF.

This clonotype was detected a few times. The gene calls are TRBV9 and TRBJ2-1; D is unresolved. The CDR3 loop spans 12 amino acids. Trimming left V 4 bases short and J 9 bases short, with 11 bases between. Germline V gives CDR1 SGDLS, CDR2 YYNGEE. CDR3 loop: CASSTHRGEQFF. CDR3 bases: TGTGCCAGCAGCACCCACCGAGGTGAGCAGTTCTTC.

A word on this clonotype: The junction does not match germline at one end; this may be a read error. The chain employs TRBV29-1 and TRBJ2-5; D is tentatively TRBD1 or TRBD2 (6 bases each). The CDR3 is made up of 14 amino acids. Per the germline V gene, CDR1 is SQVTM and CDR2 is ANQGSEA. CDR3 protein: CSAEGTGRRETQYF. The CDR3 region has the DNA TGCAGCGCTGAAGGAACAGGGAGGAGGGAGACCCAGTACTTC.

This clonotype has only a few counts. J is TRBJ2-1 and V is TRBV4-3; D is undetermined. This CDR3 has 11 amino acids. V lost 0 bases to trimming and J lost 11 bases, with 5 bases between them. The germline V gene has CDR1 LGHNA and CDR2 YSLEER. The CDR3 DNA follows: TGCGCCAGCAGCCAAGATCGACAGCAGTTCTTC. It is translated as CASSQDRQQFF.

This clonotype came up a few times. The rearrangement links TRBV5-5 to TRBJ1-1; the D gene is possibly TRBD1 (5 bases). V was cut by 0 bases and J by 5 bases, with 14 bases left in between. Per the germline V gene, CDR1 is SGHKS and CDR2 is YYEKEE (reference sequence). The CDR3 runs to 15 residues. The CDR3 DNA reads as TGTGCCAGCAGCTTGGCCGATAGGGGATCAACTGAAGCTTTCTTT. As protein: CASSLADRGSTEAFF.

This clonotype was seen a few times. The chain carries TRBV5-1 and TRBJ2-7; TRBD2 aligns across 11 bases. Per germline, CDR1 SGHRS and CDR2 YFSETQ. The J segment lost 5 bases and the V segment lost 2 bases, leaving 12 bases of the junction unmatched. The CDR3 is made up of 17 amino acids. Here the CDR3 reads CASSLIGSSGGFDEQYF. CDR3 in DNA: TGCGCCAGCAGCTTAATCGGTTCTAGCGGGGGGTTTGACGAGCAGTACTTC.

The chain recombines TRBV6-2 or TRBV6-3 with TRBJ1-1, with D possibly TRBD1 on 5 matching bases. Germline V lookup: CDR1 MNHEY, CDR2 SVGEGT. V shed 8 bases and J shed 0 bases, with 16 bases lying between them. This CDR3 is 15 amino acids long. CDR3 sequence (DNA): TGTGCCAGCTCCAATCCAGGGCAGATGAACACTGAAGCTTTCTTT. Translation gives CASSNPGQMNTEAFF.

The rearrangement joins TRBV7-8 to TRBJ1-4; D is unresolved. The CDR3 runs to 17 residues. V was shortened by 2 bases and J by 0 bases, with 13 bases between the two germline ends. Germline CDR1 reads SGHVS; CDR2 reads FQNEAQ. In DNA form, the CDR3 reads TGTGCCAGCAGCTTATGGCCCCGAGCCACAACTAATGAAAAACTGTTTTTT. This sequence encodes CASSLWPRATTNEKLFF.

The rearrangement uses TRBV7-9 and TRBJ2-5, with 8 bases aligning to TRBD1. CDR1 SEHNR and CDR2 FQNEAQ come from the germline V gene (reference sequence). V shed 7 bases, J shed 4 bases, and the junction held 8 bases outside the gene matches. The CDR3 consists of 14 residues. This chain's CDR3 is CASTQPQGGETQYF. The CDR3 nucleotides read TGTGCCAGCACGCAACCACAGGGGGGAGAGACCCAGTACTTC.

The J gene is TRBJ2-1, the V gene TRBV6-2 or TRBV6-3, with 8 bases aligning to TRBD2. The CDR3 is made up of 14 amino acids. CDR1 is MNHEY and CDR2 is SVGEGT in the germline V gene. V was pared by 4 bases and J by 8 bases, with 7 bases of the junction left unmatched. CDR3 in DNA: TGTGCCAGCAGTTTGACGGGGGGGGCCGATGAGCAGTTCTTC. Its translation is CASSLTGGADEQFF.

V usage is TRBV24-1 and J usage is TRBJ2-2; D unclear. Germline-derived CDR1 and CDR2 are KGHDR and SFDVKD. Trimming took off 5 bases at V and 6 bases at J, with 12 bases between the two ends. CDR3 size: 14 residues. CDR3 protein: CATSAHQAPGELFF. The CDR3 nucleotides are TGTGCCACCAGTGCCCATCAGGCCCCCGGGGAGCTGTTTTTT.

In its sample, this clonotype was seen a few times. The rearrangement links TRBV5-1 to TRBJ2-1; 7 positions agree with TRBD1. The trim removed 4 bases at V and 7 bases at J, leaving 14 bases unmatched. Germline assignment: CDR1 SGHRS and CDR2 YFSETQ. CDR3 length equals 16 residues. Written as DNA, the CDR3 is TGCGCCAGCAGCCCGCAGACAGGGATCGAAGCAAATGAGCAGTTCTTC. Residues: CASSPQTGIEANEQFF.

This clonotype was found a few times. V gene TRBV20-1 combines with J gene TRBJ2-7; TRBD1 agrees at 7 bases. The trim removed 3 bases at V and 0 bases at J, leaving 5 bases unmatched. Germline lookup yields CDR1 DFQATT and CDR2 SNEGSKA (reference sequence). CDR3 size: 14 residues. The CDR3 DNA follows: TGCAGTGCTAGGGTCAGGGACAGCTCCTACGAGCAGTACGTC. Translation: CSARVRDSSYEQYV.

Only a few counts were recorded for this clonotype. The chain is built from TRBV4-1 and TRBJ2-3, with a weak D call TRBD2 (5 bases). Germline lookup yields CDR1 MGHRA and CDR2 YSYEKL. The germline V and J ends were trimmed by 9 bases and 5 bases, with 24 bases remaining between them. The CDR3 extends over 16 amino acids. CDR3 sequence reads: CASNKATDSSIDTQYF. The CDR3 DNA sequence: TGCGCCAGTAACAAGGCGACGGACTCCTCAATAGATACGCAGTATTTT.

This clonotype was seen many times. This sequence joins TRBV4-3 and TRBJ1-5; D perhaps matches TRBD1 (5 bases). Germline assignment: CDR1 LGHNA and CDR2 YSLEER. The germline V and J ends were trimmed by 0 bases and 4 bases, with 13 bases remaining between them. There are 16 residues in the CDR3. In DNA form, the CDR3 reads TGCGCCAGCAGCCAAGATGGTTGGACATTGAATCAGCCCCAGCATTTT. It is translated as CASSQDGWTLNQPQHF.